Listed here are 18 T cell receptor beta chains from one sample, sequenced in a study of T cells after posttransplantation cyclophosphamide. The data were produced by immunoSEQ multiplex PCR, yet TCRdb's version contains in-frame clones alone and is incomplete. The profile shows tens of thousands of clones, roughly 84% of them singletons. What was sequenced was PBMCs. These TCRs come from a man aged 25-45 years with a blood cancer, CMV-positive, and with a related stem cell donor.

V and J are TRBV5-8 and TRBJ2-7; 9 bases align to TRBD2. The CDR3 consists of 15 residues. J lost 1 base, V lost 1 base, and 3 bases had no gene match. Germline assignment: CDR1 SGHTS and CDR2 YDEGEE. This chain's CDR3 is CASSLYLAGSYEQYF. The CDR3 region has the DNA TGTGCCAGCAGCTTGTATCTAGCGGGATCCTACGAGCAGTACTTC.

A single count supports this clone. The rearrangement joins TRBV7-6 to TRBJ2-5; D gene ambiguous. The CDR3 runs to 11 residues. The V gene's germline CDR1 is SGHVS and CDR2 FNYEAQ. With 5 bases removed from V and 2 bases from J, the gap between germline ends came to 3 bases. In DNA, the CDR3 is TGTGCCAGCAGCCTGCAAGAGACCCAGTACTTC. It is translated as CASSLQETQYF.

J is TRBJ2-2 and V is TRBV23-1; TRBD1 matches at 12 bases. TRBV23-1 is marked as an open reading frame, function uncertain. V dropped 7 bases and J dropped 5; count of bases not matched to a gene: 5. This CDR3 is built from 15 residues. The CDR3 DNA reads TGCGCCAGCACCAGGGGACAGGGGGCAACCGGGGAGCTGTTTTTT. Protein product: CASTRGQGATGELFF.

Only a few counts were recorded for this clone. The chain uses TRBV2 and TRBJ1-5, with a tentative D call TRBD1 (6 bases). Germline loops: CDR1 SNHLY, CDR2 FYNNEI. The CDR3 extends over 14 amino acids. The V end lost 8 bases, the J end lost 0 bases, and 11 bases lay between the germline ends. The CDR3 loop is CASQQGYSNQPQHF. The DNA for the CDR3 is TGTGCCAGCCAACAGGGTTATAGCAATCAGCCCCAGCATTTT. The whole variable domain, filled in from reference TRBV2 and TRBJ1-5, reads EPEVTQTPSHQVTQMGQEVILRCVPISNHLYFYWYRQILGQKVEFLVSFYNNEISEKSEIFDDQFSVERPDGSNFTLKIRSTKLEDSAMYFCASQQGYSNQPQHFGDGTRLSIL.

The chain joins TRBV25-1 to TRBJ1-1; 11 bases are shared with TRBD1. V shed 6 bases, J shed 5 bases, and the junction held 14 bases outside the gene matches. Germline V gives CDR1 MGHDK, CDR2 SYGVNS. The CDR3 totals 17 residues. The CDR3 reads CASRKGGTGGRWTEAFF. CDR3 DNA: TGTGCCAGCAGGAAGGGGGGGACAGGGGGGAGGTGGACTGAAGCTTTCTTT.

The rearrangement joins TRBV5-1 to TRBJ1-3; no definite D call. Germline V gene lookup returns CDR1 SGHRS and CDR2 YFSETQ. The CDR3 runs 16 residues. The V and J ends lost 0 bases and 2 bases respectively, with 12 bases between them. The CDR3 here is CASSLAVGTTGNTIYF. The CDR3, as DNA: TGCGCCAGCAGCTTGGCCGTAGGCACTACTGGAAACACCATATATTTT.

DNA for the CDR3: TGTGCCAGCTCACGAGGACTAGCGGAGGGGGGTGAGCAGTTCTTC. Translated, it gives CASSRGLAEGGEQFF. The V and J genes are TRBV18 and TRBJ2-1; 10 bases map to TRBD2. Germline CDR1 is KGHSH and CDR2 is LQKENI. The CDR3 totals 15 residues. V trimming: 4 bases; J trimming: 9 bases; junction bases outside the gene matches: 9.

The chain uses TRBV4-2 and TRBJ2-7; 10 bases match TRBD2. This CDR3 region has 16 residues. V lost 0 bases, J lost 2 bases, and 4 bases stayed unmatched. The germline CDR1 and CDR2 sequences are LGHNA and YNFKEQ. The CDR3 reads CASSQDSLAGAYEQYF. The DNA for the CDR3 is TGTGCCAGCAGCCAAGATAGTCTAGCGGGGGCCTACGAGCAGTACTTC.

This clone is a singleton in its sample. In DNA form, the CDR3 reads TGTGCCAGCAGCTTAGGAACAGGGGTTAACTATGGCTACACCTTC. Amino acids: CASSLGTGVNYGYTF. The V call is TRBV11-2, the J call TRBJ1-2; TRBD1 aligns across 7 bases. Germline assignment: CDR1 SGHAT and CDR2 FQNNGV. V lost 1 base, J lost 1 base, and 3 bases stayed unmatched. CDR3 length: 15 amino acids. Full variable domain (missing parts from reference TRBV11-2 and TRBJ1-2): EAGVAQSPRYKIIEKRQSVAFWCNPISGHATLYWYQQILGQGPKLLIQFQNNGVVDDSQLPKDRFSAERLKGVDSTLKIQPAKLEDSAVYLCASSLGTGVNYGYTFGSGTRLTVV.

About this clone itself: Given the absence of the conserved phenylalanine or tryptophan at the CDR3 end, a read error is likely. DNA for the CDR3: TGTGCCAGCAGCCGGGGACAGCACTCTGAAGCTTTCCTT. Translated: CASSRGQHSEAFL. This chain connects TRBV11-3 to TRBJ1-1; TRBD1 matches 7 bases. V was pared by 5 bases and J by 6 bases, with 6 bases of the junction left unmatched. CDR3 length equals 13 residues. Germline V gene sequence: CDR1 SGHNT, CDR2 YENEEA.

V and J are TRBV19 and TRBJ2-3; 7 positions agree with TRBD2. The germline gives CDR1 LNHDA, CDR2 SQIVND (reference sequence). V lost 1 base, J lost 11 bases, and 9 bases stayed unmatched. The CDR3 spans 14 residues. The CDR3: CASSIGDVGGRQYF. The CDR3 DNA sequence: TGTGCCAGTAGTATAGGGGATGTCGGCGGGAGGCAGTATTTT.

The V call is TRBV20-1, the J call TRBJ2-1; the D is unclear. Germline CDR1 is DFQATT and CDR2 is SNEGSKA (reference sequence). V shed 6 bases and J shed 10 bases, with 10 bases lying between them. The CDR3 runs 10 residues. The CDR3 loop reads CSAGRSEQFF. The CDR3 coding sequence is TGCAGTGCAGGTAGGAGCGAGCAGTTCTTC.

This chain joins TRBV11-1 and TRBJ1-4; D unresolved. The CDR3 extends over 11 amino acids. The germline CDR1 and CDR2 sequences are SGHAT and FQDESV (reference sequence). V dropped 5 bases and J dropped 6 bases, with 4 bases sitting between them. CDR3 protein: CASSQDEKLFF. DNA of the CDR3: TGTGCCAGCAGCCAGGATGAAAAACTGTTTTTT.

The sample holds one count of this clone. The rearrangement joins TRBV27 to TRBJ1-5; 9 nucleotides line up with TRBD1. Germline assignment: CDR1 MNHEY and CDR2 SMNVEV (reference sequence). The V and J ends lost 6 bases and 6 bases, in that order; junction bases with no gene match: 9. This CDR3 spans 15 amino acids. The CDR3 DNA follows: TGTGCCAGCAGCACCGGGACAGGGTCCGGTCAGCCCCAGCATTTT. This encodes CASSTGTGSGQPQHF.

V is TRBV7-8 and J is TRBJ2-7; no firm D call. Germline V gene data show CDR1 as SGHVS and CDR2 as FQNEAQ. V was trimmed by 1 base and J by 7 bases, leaving 11 bases between them. The CDR3 has 13 residues. In DNA form, the CDR3 reads TGTGCCAGCAGCTTAGTGGCTGCGGTAGAGCAGTACTTC. Translation: CASSLVAAVEQYF.

This chain uses TRBV7-8 with TRBJ1-3; 8 bases fit TRBD1. Germline trimming cut 2 bases from V and 3 bases from J; bases unmatched to any gene: 12. Germline loops: CDR1 SGHVS, CDR2 FQNEAQ. CDR3 size: 18 residues. CDR3 DNA sequence: TGTGCCAGCAGCTTAACAGGCAGGGGGCCATTACTTGGAAACACCATATATTTT. It yields the protein CASSLTGRGPLLGNTIYF.

This clone was seen only a few times. The chain links TRBV19 to TRBJ2-1; D gene ambiguous. The CDR3 totals 11 residues. Germline CDR1 is LNHDA and CDR2 is SQIVND (reference sequence). V was pared by 2 bases and J by 8 bases, with 4 bases between. In DNA form, the CDR3 reads TGTGCCAGTAGTATAACTCATGAGCAGTTCTTC. Translated, it gives CASSITHEQFF.

This clone appeared once. The rearrangement joins TRBV15 to TRBJ2-7; weak D call: TRBD1 (6 bases). Germline lookup yields CDR1 LNHNV and CDR2 YYDKDF (reference sequence). The ends were cut back, 3 bases at V and 7 bases at J, with 16 bases in the middle. The CDR3 runs to 14 residues. In DNA form, the CDR3 reads TGTGCCACCAGCAGCTCCAACAGGGTAAAAGAGCAGTACTTC. Its translation is CATSSSNRVKEQYF.